The 15 T cell receptor beta chains presented below share a single source sample, sequenced in a study of blood T cell repertoires in COVID-19. Data came from immunoSEQ multiplex PCR; TCRdb stores just in-frame clones and leaves some out. The table lists approximately 350,000 clones, about nine tenths of them singletons. Sequencing was performed on peripheral blood. The receptors were gathered from a woman aged 70 to 79 with COVID-19, enrolled during active disease.

The table lists this clone with a few counts. The chain carries TRBV4-3 and TRBJ1-3; D ambiguous. This CDR3 has 17 residues. Deletions cut 0 bases from V and 5 bases from J, with 17 bases between. Germline V gene sequence: CDR1 LGHNA, CDR2 YSLEER. The CDR3, as DNA: TGCGCCAGCAGCCAAGATCATCCGGGAGGTAAAAGAAACACCATATATTTT. Amino acids: CASSQDHPGGKRNTIYF.

This clone was detected only once. This chain uses TRBV6-1 with TRBJ1-2; 8 nucleotides align to TRBD1. Germline V lookup: CDR1 MNHNS, CDR2 SASEGT. J was trimmed by 1 base and V by 4 bases; bases with no gene match: 11. The CDR3 spans 17 residues. Here the CDR3 reads CASSAGDRRYLNYGYTF. The CDR3 coding sequence is TGTGCCAGCAGTGCCGGGGACAGGAGATATCTTAACTATGGCTACACCTTC.

This clone was detected only a few times. A read error is possible here, since a much larger clone lies one base away. The rearrangement uses TRBV6-6 and TRBJ1-1; D perhaps matches TRBD1 (6 bases). Germline CDR1 MNHNY, CDR2 SVGAGI (reference sequence). V was trimmed by 6 bases and J by 1 base, leaving 6 bases between them. The CDR3 is 12 amino acids. The CDR3 DNA reads as TGTGCCAGCAGACAGGGGAACACTGAAGCTTTCTTT. Translation gives CASRQGNTEAFF.

J is TRBJ1-2 and V is TRBV2; possibly TRBD1 for D (5 bases). The CDR3 runs to 13 residues. CDR1 is SNHLY and CDR2 is FYNNEI in the germline V gene. Trimming removed 5 bases from V and 6 bases from J, with 13 bases in between. CDR3: CASSFTGSDGYTF. In DNA, the CDR3 is TGTGCCAGCAGTTTCACAGGTTCCGATGGCTACACCTTC.

The chain recombines TRBV5-8 with TRBJ1-6; the match to TRBD1 covers 8 bases. In germline, CDR1 is SGHTS, CDR2 YDEGEE. The CDR3 loop spans 16 amino acids. The V gene end was trimmed by 3 bases and the J gene end by 8 bases; junction bases not matched to a gene: 10. For the CDR3, the DNA is TGTGCCAGCAGCTCGCCGAGCAGGGGGCGGGATTCACCCCTCCACTTT. Translated, it gives CASSSPSRGRDSPLHF.

The chain is built from TRBV7-2 and TRBJ1-6; D possibly corresponds to TRBD1 (6 bases). The CDR3 contains 14 residues. Germline V gene lookup returns CDR1 SGHTA and CDR2 FQGNSA. V lost 5 bases to trimming and J lost 4 bases, with 9 bases between them. The CDR3 is CASSPTGYNSPLHF. CDR3 in DNA: TGTGCCAGCAGCCCTACAGGGTATAATTCACCCCTCCACTTT.

The chain links TRBV10-3 to TRBJ2-3; 12 bases line up with TRBD2. Germline V gene sequence: CDR1 ENHRY, CDR2 SYGVKD. The V and J ends lost 8 bases and 11 bases, in that order; junction bases with no gene match: 17. This CDR3 is built from 16 residues. Here the CDR3 DNA reads TGTGCCATCGGACTCTCTAGCGGGGGGGCCGATCTCCGGCAGTATTTT. Translation gives CAIGLSSGGADLRQYF.

This chain connects TRBV7-2 to TRBJ2-5; 7 bases agree with TRBD1. The V gene end was trimmed by 7 bases and the J gene end by 4 bases; junction bases not matched to a gene: 6. The germline V gene encodes CDR1 SGHTA and CDR2 FQGNSA. CDR3 length: 13 amino acids. The CDR3 is CASNRGRAETQYF. The CDR3 region has the DNA TGTGCCAGCAATAGGGGGCGAGCAGAGACCCAGTACTTC.

The chain carries TRBV30 and TRBJ2-2; 11 bases map to TRBD2. The junction had 8 bases not matched to a gene; V was cut back by 3 bases and J by 5 bases. Per germline, CDR1 GTSNPN and CDR2 SVGIG (reference sequence). The CDR3 has 16 residues. DNA for the CDR3: TGTGCCTGGAGCGTACTAGCGGGGGCGGGGACCGGGGAGCTGTTTTTT. It specifies CAWSVLAGAGTGELFF.

The chain has TRBV28 and TRBJ2-7; 9 bases are a match to TRBD1. CDR1 is MDHEN and CDR2 is SYDVKM in the germline V gene. The CDR3 sequence is 15 residues long. V gave up 5 bases and J gave up 0 bases; unmatched junction bases: 5. This CDR3 reads CASSGTGFSSYEQYF. The CDR3 bases are TGTGCCAGCAGTGGGACAGGGTTTAGCTCCTACGAGCAGTACTTC. Using reference TRBV28 and TRBJ2-7 for the parts outside the CDR3, the full variable domain is DVKVTQSSRYLVKRTGEKVFLECVQDMDHENMFWYRQDPGLGLRLIYFSYDVKMKEKGDIPEGYSVSREKKERFSLILESASTNQTSMYLCASSGTGFSSYEQYFGPGTRLTVT.

V is TRBV7-8 and J is TRBJ1-6, with 8 bases matching TRBD1. The CDR3 contains 15 residues. V was clipped by 2 bases and J by 10 bases; unmatched bases: 7. Germline assignment: CDR1 SGHVS and CDR2 FQNEAQ. The CDR3 DNA is TGTGCCAGCAGCTTACCTCAGGGGGCCGGATCACCCCTCCACTTT. This gives the protein CASSLPQGAGSPLHF.

This clone was observed a few times. The J gene is TRBJ1-2, the V gene TRBV2; 7 positions agree with TRBD1. The CDR3 runs 13 residues. J was trimmed by 7 bases and V by 6 bases; bases with no gene match: 8. Germline-derived CDR1 and CDR2 are SNHLY and FYNNEI. CDR3 nucleotide sequence: TGTGCCAGCAGCCCCGCCCAGGGGGGTGGCTACACCTTC. This codes for CASSPAQGGGYTF.

This clone was recorded a few times. This chain links TRBV19 with TRBJ1-2; unclear D gene. The CDR3 has 15 residues. Trimming took off 5 bases at V and 3 bases at J, with 16 bases between the two ends. CDR1 is LNHDA and CDR2 is SQIVND in the germline V gene (reference sequence). CDR3 region: CASSPTAGVHYGYTF. CDR3 in DNA: TGTGCCAGTAGTCCCACCGCCGGGGTCCACTATGGCTACACCTTC. The full variable domain, rest sourced from reference TRBV19 and TRBJ1-2, is DGGITQSPKYLFRKEGQNVTLSCEQNLNHDAMYWYRQDPGQGLRLIYYSQIVNDFQKGDIAEGYSVSREKKESFPLTVTSAQKNPTAFYLCASSPTAGVHYGYTFGSGTRLTVV.

The chain combines TRBV5-1 with TRBJ1-2, with D maybe TRBD1 (5 bases). The V end was cut by 5 bases, the J end by 4 bases, with 12 bases between. CDR3 length: 13 amino acids. The V gene's germline CDR1 is SGHRS and CDR2 YFSETQ. The CDR3 bases are TGCGCCAGCAGATCCGGCACAGGCTATGGCTACACCTTC. This encodes CASRSGTGYGYTF.

The chain employs TRBV9 and TRBJ1-4, with D possibly matching TRBD1 (6 bases). Trimming took 4 bases from V and 5 from J, leaving 15 bases between them. The length of the CDR3 is 15 residues. Germline assignment: CDR1 SGDLS and CDR2 YYNGEE. CDR3: CASSPTGTPNEKLFF. In DNA form, the CDR3 reads TGTGCCAGCAGCCCCACAGGGACGCCAAATGAAAAACTGTTTTTT.